These 20 T cell receptor beta chains were all obtained from the same sample, sequenced in a study of T cells in women clearing cervical HPV infection (dated by TCRdb to 2016 to 2019). Library prep was done by the immunoSEQ multiplex PCR assay. TCRdb obtained this table from immuneACCESS and retained in-frame rearrangements with V and J assigned. These tables miss some clones; where compared with another copy, unresolved V genes account for less than half of the shortfall, and the remainder is unexplained. The sample table holds 30,000 to 45,000 clones. The ten most abundant clones make up about 1.7% of the sample. Specimen: blood buffy coat. The source is a woman between 18 and 69 years old with a cervical HPV16 infection that either progressed to CIN3+ or cleared (not recorded which).

Concerning this clone: This CDR3 is also generated by other DNA sequences in the sample. CDR3 amino acids: CASSEARGSNEKLFF. The CDR3 DNA, read in part, is TGTGCCAGCAGTGAAGCCAGGGGATCCAATGAAAAA. The V call is TRBV2, the J call TRBJ1-4; weak D call: TRBD1 (6 bases). The CDR3 end is not reached by the read, which stops 3 residues before it; the germline J gene fills it in. The CDR3 runs 15 residues. Trimming left V 0 bases short and J 5 bases short, with 10 bases between. CDR1 SNHLY and CDR2 FYNNEI come from the germline V gene.

With respect to this clone: The read ends 3 residues shy of where the CDR3 ends; the end is completed using the germline J gene. The chain combines TRBV27 with TRBJ2-7; a weak D match, TRBD2 (6 bases). Looked up from germline, CDR1 is MNHEY and CDR2 is SMNVEV (reference sequence). V lost 6 bases and J lost 0, with 21 bases in between. The CDR3 has 17 amino acids. CDR3 sequence: CASSLAGAYGGSYEQYF. The CDR3 DNA, read in part, is TGTGCCAGCAGCCTAGCCGGGGCTTACGGGGGCTCCTACGAG.

Points on this clone: Coverage ceases 3 residues before the CDR3 finishes, and the germline J gene fills in the end. The rearrangement joins TRBV10-3 to TRBJ2-7; no reliable D call. This CDR3 region has 13 residues. Between the trimmed V and J ends, which lost 2 bases and 3 bases, there was a span of 8 bases. Germline-derived CDR1 and CDR2 are ENHRY and SYGVKD. CDR3 DNA (partial): TGTGCCATCAGTGAGGGCAGATTCTACGAG. Translated: CAISEGRFYE. The complete CDR3 protein is CAISEGRFYEQYF.

Note on this clone: The CDR3 goes on 3 residues after the read ends, and that part is filled in from the germline J gene. The genes are TRBV20-1 and TRBJ2-7; 8 positions agree with TRBD1. The CDR3 sequence is 13 residues long. Looked up from germline, CDR1 is DFQATT and CDR2 is SNEGSKA (reference sequence). Unmatched junction bases numbered 4, after V lost 3 bases and J lost 3 bases. The CDR3 DNA, read in part, is TGCAGTGCTAGTCCCGGGACAGGCTACGAG. It translates to CSASPGTGYE. The full-length CDR3 reads as CSASPGTGYEQYF.

Remarks on this clone: The read terminates 3 residues before the CDR3 end, so the remaining end is supplied by the germline J gene. The chain employs TRBV18 and TRBJ2-1, with TRBD1 identical over 9 bases. V lost 4 bases to trimming and J lost 8 bases; unmatched junction nucleotides: 9. Germline CDR1 is KGHSH and CDR2 is LQKENI. The CDR3 has 15 amino acids. CDR3 bases read: TGTGCCAGCTCACAACAGGGGGCGCGGGGCGATGAG. Residues: CASSQQGARGDE. In full, the CDR3 reads CASSQQGARGDEQFF. Looking up the rest from reference TRBV18 and TRBJ2-1 gives the full variable domain: NAGVMQNPRHLVRRRGQEARLRCSPMKGHSHVYWYRQLPEEGLKFMVYLQKENIIDESGMPKERFSAEFPKEGPSILRIQQVVRGDSAAYFCASSQQGARGDEQFFGPGTRLTVL.

Of note for this clone: The read ends 3 residues shy of where the CDR3 ends; the end is completed using the germline J gene. V gene TRBV29-1 combines with J gene TRBJ1-1; no definite D call. The V end was cut by 7 bases, the J end by 5 bases, with 17 bases between. Looked up from germline, CDR1 is SQVTM and CDR2 is ANQGSEA. The length of the CDR3 is 13 residues. CDR3 loop: CSAETQKGTEAFF. Incomplete CDR3 DNA: TGCAGCGCCGAGACCCAAAAAGGGACTGAA. Using reference TRBV29-1 and TRBJ1-1 for the parts outside the CDR3, the full variable domain is SAVISQKPSRDICQRGTSLTIQCQVDSQVTMMFWYRQQPGQSLTLIATANQGSEATYESGFVIDKFPISRPNLTFSTLTVSNMSPEDSSIYLCSAETQKGTEAFFGQGTRLTVV.

This clone is identified as medium-sized (0.01 to 0.1%) from frequency. The CDR3 goes on 3 residues after the read ends, and that part is filled in from the germline J gene. V gene TRBV7-3 combines with J gene TRBJ2-3; no clear D. CDR1 SGHTA and CDR2 FQGTGA come from the germline V gene. Trimming cost V 2 bases and J 3 bases, with 6 bases left between them. CDR3 length: 13 amino acids. The sequenced CDR3 bases are TGTGCCAGCAGCTTACACATGACAGATACG. Protein: CASSLHMTDT. Given in full, the CDR3 is CASSLHMTDTQYF.

Notes on this clone: The read is 3 residues too short to cover the CDR3 end, so that end is filled in from the germline J gene. The rearrangement uses TRBV5-1 and TRBJ2-3; 8 positions agree with TRBD1. The J segment lost 5 bases and the V segment lost 4 bases, leaving 9 bases of the junction unmatched. Germline V gene sequence: CDR1 SGHRS, CDR2 YFSETQ. The CDR3 length is 15 residues. The CDR3 spells CASSDRGRAQDTQYF. The sequenced part of the CDR3 DNA is TGCGCCAGCAGCGACAGGGGAAGGGCACAAGATACG.

About this clone: The read stops 3 residues short of the end of the CDR3; the missing end is completed from the germline J gene. V usage is TRBV7-2 and J usage is TRBJ2-3; TRBD2 might be the D (5 bases). The CDR3 spans 13 residues. Germline CDR1 is SGHTA and CDR2 is FQGNSA. The sequenced CDR3 bases are TGTGCCAGCAGACGAGGACTCCAAGAGACG. Translated, it gives CASRRGLQET. The complete CDR3 protein is CASRRGLQETQYF.

Concerning this clone: The read halts 3 residues ahead of the CDR3 end, with the missing end drawn from the germline J gene. The rearrangement joins TRBV5-5 to TRBJ2-3, with D unclear. The V gene lost 4 bases and the J gene lost 4 bases, with 7 bases spanning the gap. The germline V gene has CDR1 SGHKS and CDR2 YYEKEE (reference sequence). The CDR3 has 12 residues. The CDR3 bases that were read are TGTGCCAGCAGCCCCTCTCCAGATACG. It translates to CASSPSPDT. From start to end, the CDR3 is CASSPSPDTQYF.

In regard to this clone: Sequencing ends 3 residues short of the CDR3 end; the germline J gene provides the rest. The J gene is TRBJ2-2, the V gene TRBV7-6, with unresolved D. This CDR3 has 15 residues. Germline CDR1 is SGHVS and CDR2 is FNYEAQ. V gave up 1 base and J gave up 7 bases, with 13 bases separating them. This chain's CDR3 is CASSLGKPLGGELFF. The sequenced CDR3 bases are TGTGCCAGCAGCTTAGGAAAGCCCCTAGGCGGGGAG.

With regard to this clone: The read ends 3 residues shy of where the CDR3 ends; the end is completed using the germline J gene. The genes are TRBV5-1 and TRBJ1-2; 9 bases agree with TRBD1. V lost 3 bases to trimming and J lost 6 bases; unmatched junction nucleotides: 9. From germline, CDR1 is SGHRS and CDR2 YFSETQ. This CDR3 has 15 amino acids. Here the CDR3 reads CASSSALTGGDGYTF. The CDR3 DNA, read in part, is TGCGCCAGCAGCTCGGCCCTGACAGGGGGGGATGGC.

With respect to this clone: The CDR3 end is not reached by the read, which stops 3 residues before it; the germline J gene fills it in. This chain connects TRBV7-9 to TRBJ2-5; D remains ambiguous. Germline V gene lookup returns CDR1 SEHNR and CDR2 FQNEAQ (reference sequence). The length of the CDR3 is 13 residues. Trimming removed 4 bases from V and 2 bases from J, with 8 bases in between. CDR3 sequence reads: CASSSRSQETQYF. CDR3 DNA, as far as it was read: TGTGCCAGCAGCTCCAGATCTCAAGAGACC.

Concerning this clone: The read terminates 3 residues ahead of where the CDR3 ends, so the germline J gene completes it. The chain joins TRBV6-1 to TRBJ1-4; D is possibly TRBD1 (5 bases). Per germline, CDR1 MNHNS and CDR2 SASEGT. The CDR3 runs 16 residues. Incomplete CDR3 DNA: TGTGCCAGCAGTGAAGGGCAGGGATTCTATAATTCACCA. This translates into CASSEGQGFYNSP. The full CDR3 sequence reads CASSEGQGFYNSPLFF.

A remark on this clone: The DNA ends 3 residues before the CDR3 does, and the rest of the CDR3 is filled in from the germline J gene. This chain joins TRBV6-1 and TRBJ1-5; TRBD1 matches at 7 bases. V shed 3 bases, J shed 4 bases, and the junction held 9 bases outside the gene matches. Germline loops: CDR1 MNHNS, CDR2 SASEGT. The CDR3 is 16 amino acids. CDR3 DNA, as far as it was read: TGTGCCAGCAGTGATGCGAAGGGGGCTGGGAATCAGCCC. Amino acid sequence: CASSDAKGAGNQP. The CDR3 reads in full as CASSDAKGAGNQPQHF.

In the case of this clone: Sequencing ends 3 residues short of the CDR3 end; the germline J gene provides the rest. The chain carries TRBV6-1 and TRBJ2-7, with 10 bases fitting TRBD1. Germline V CDR1 and CDR2: MNHNS, SASEGT. Germline trimming cut 2 bases from V and 1 base from J; bases unmatched to any gene: 2. The CDR3 contains 15 residues. CDR3 bases read: TGTGCCAGCAGTGAACCGGGACAGGGGTCCTACGAG. This codes for CASSEPGQGSYE. The CDR3 reads in full as CASSEPGQGSYEQYF.

A word on this clone: The read ends 3 residues before the CDR3 terminus; that terminus is restored from the germline J gene. J is TRBJ1-4 and V is TRBV19; weak D call: TRBD1 (5 bases). Germline assignment: CDR1 LNHDA and CDR2 SQIVND (reference sequence). The CDR3 is 14 amino acids. The covered CDR3 bases are TGTGCCAGTAGTATGGGCAGGGTAGCTTCACCA. It is translated as CASSMGRVASP. Given in full, the CDR3 is CASSMGRVASPLFF.

Details on this clone: The read terminates 3 residues before the CDR3 end, so the remaining end is supplied by the germline J gene. The rearrangement uses TRBV19 and TRBJ1-5; 10 bases are a match to TRBD1. This CDR3 region has 17 residues. V shed 5 bases, J shed 6 bases, and the junction held 13 bases outside the gene matches. Germline V gene sequence: CDR1 LNHDA, CDR2 SQIVND (reference sequence). The covered CDR3 bases are TGTGCCAGTAGTCTAAACCCTGGACAGGGGGTAAGTCAGCCC. Its protein is CASSLNPGQGVSQP. The entire CDR3 sequence reads CASSLNPGQGVSQPQHF.

Details on this clone: The CDR3 is cut off 3 residues early in the read; its end comes from the germline J gene. V usage is TRBV5-1 and J usage is TRBJ1-4; no clear D gene. The CDR3 totals 15 residues. V was clipped by 0 bases and J by 7 bases, with 13 bases between them. CDR1 and CDR2 (germline): SGHRS, YFSETQ. CDR3: CASSLEWQEGEKLFF. CDR3 DNA, as far as it was read: TGCGCCAGCAGCTTGGAGTGGCAGGAGGGTGAAAAA.

Details on this clone: The read gets to within 3 residues of the CDR3 end, and the germline J gene fills in the rest. V gene TRBV2 combines with J gene TRBJ1-2, with 8 bases aligning to TRBD1. This CDR3 spans 13 amino acids. Germline V CDR1 and CDR2: SNHLY, FYNNEI. The DNA read from the CDR3 is TGTGCCAGTTTGGGGCAGGGGGCGCGGGGC. It translates to CASLGQGARG. The full CDR3 protein is CASLGQGARGYTF.